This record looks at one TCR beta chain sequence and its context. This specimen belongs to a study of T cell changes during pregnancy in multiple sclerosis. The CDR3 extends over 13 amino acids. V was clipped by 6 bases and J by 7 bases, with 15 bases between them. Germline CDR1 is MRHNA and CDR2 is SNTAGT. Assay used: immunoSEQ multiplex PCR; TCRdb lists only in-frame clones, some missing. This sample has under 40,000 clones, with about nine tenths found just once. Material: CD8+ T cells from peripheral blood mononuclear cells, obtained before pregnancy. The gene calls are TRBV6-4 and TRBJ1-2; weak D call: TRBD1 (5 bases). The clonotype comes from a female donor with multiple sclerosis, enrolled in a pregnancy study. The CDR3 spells CASSDPGLGGYTF. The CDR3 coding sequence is TGTGCCAGCAGCGACCCGGGACTTGGTGGCTACACCTTC.